Presented here are 10 T cell receptor beta chains from one specimen sequenced in a study of blood T cells in healthy people across ages. With a J-beta primer mix and a sample-barcoded 5' primer, a second PCR ran 7 to 11 cycles. Using its own MiXCR run on the 5' RACE reads, TCRdb lists one record per CDR3 protein. The sample lists some 900,000 distinct CDR3 sequences; about 48% were seen once. The sequenced sample consisted of blood. The origin of the receptors is a man aged 25-40 years in good health.

Only a few counts were recorded for this clonotype. The chain uses TRBV20-1 and TRBJ2-7; D may be TRBD1 or TRBD2 (5 bases each). The CDR3 contains 15 residues. The germline gives CDR1 DFQATT, CDR2 SNEGSKA (reference sequence). Trimming left V 1 base short and J 2 bases short, with 15 bases between. CDR3 sequence (DNA): TGCAGTGCTAGAGGTCTGCCGGGGACCACCTACGAGCAGTACTTC. This encodes CSARGLPGTTYEQYF.

This clonotype was seen only a few times. This sequence joins TRBV12-3 or TRBV12-4 and TRBJ2-3; 7 nucleotides match TRBD1. The trim removed 6 bases at V and 6 bases at J, leaving 3 bases unmatched. The CDR3 spans 12 residues. CDR3 in DNA: TGTGCCAGCAGGGGGGACAGTGATACGCAGTATTTT. Its protein product is CASRGDSDTQYF.

J is TRBJ2-1 and V is TRBV3-1; tentative D call: TRBD2 (6 bases). CDR3 size: 14 residues. The V gene's germline CDR1 is LGHDT and CDR2 YNNKEL (reference sequence). V was shortened by 0 bases and J by 8 bases, with 11 bases between the two germline ends. CDR3: CASSQEPERDEQFF. The CDR3 nucleotides are TGTGCCAGCAGCCAAGAACCTGAGCGGGATGAGCAGTTCTTC.

This clonotype has just a few counts. The chain employs TRBV5-1 and TRBJ2-5; TRBD2 might be the D (6 bases). From germline, CDR1 is SGHRS and CDR2 YFSETQ. The CDR3 is 13 amino acids. Trimming shortened V by 2 bases and J by 4 bases, and 9 bases separated the two germline ends. The CDR3 spells CASSFVEGETQYF. CDR3 DNA: TGCGCCAGCAGCTTCGTGGAGGGAGAGACCCAGTACTTC.

The V gene is TRBV30, the J gene TRBJ2-1, with 9 bases lining up with TRBD2. Germline CDR1 is GTSNPN and CDR2 is SVGIG (reference sequence). The V segment lost 1 base and the J segment 2 bases; nucleotides outside the gene matches: 0. There are 14 residues in the CDR3. CDR3 nucleotides: TGTGCCTGGAGTGCTAGCGGGGCCTACAATGAGCAGTTCTTC. This codes for CAWSASGAYNEQFF.

In its sample, this clonotype was seen a few times. V and J are TRBV2 and TRBJ2-1; 9 bases align to TRBD2. The ends lost 6 bases at V and 7 bases at J; junction bases unmatched: 7. This CDR3 has 14 residues. Germline lookup yields CDR1 SNHLY and CDR2 FYNNEI. CDR3 loop: CASSLLAGRNEQFF. In DNA form, the CDR3 reads TGTGCCAGCAGCCTCCTAGCGGGGCGTAATGAGCAGTTCTTC.

The chain recombines TRBV6-5 with TRBJ2-5; 12 nucleotides match TRBD1. Per the germline V gene, CDR1 is MNHEY and CDR2 is SVGAGI. After removal of 0 bases from V and 5 bases from J, the junction contained 7 bases not matched to a gene. CDR3 length: 17 residues. CDR3: CASSYSPGTGGLETQYF. The DNA for the CDR3 is TGTGCCAGCAGTTACTCGCCGGGGACAGGGGGCTTGGAGACCCAGTACTTC.

This sequence joins TRBV10-3 and TRBJ1-5, with a tentative D call TRBD1 (5 bases). This CDR3 has 14 amino acids. The V gene lost 6 bases and the J gene lost 4 bases, with 13 bases spanning the gap. Looked up from germline, CDR1 is ENHRY and CDR2 is SYGVKD. The CDR3 nucleotides are TGTGCCATCAGAGCCGAAGGGGATAATCAGCCCCAGCATTTT. Translation: CAIRAEGDNQPQHF.

The V call is TRBV2, the J call TRBJ1-2; 7 bases line up with TRBD1. The CDR3 sequence is 14 residues long. V dropped 6 bases and J dropped 6; count of bases not matched to a gene: 10. CDR1 and CDR2 (germline): SNHLY, FYNNEI. The CDR3 nucleotides are TGTGCCAGCAGCTCCGACAGGGTAATTGATGGCTACACCTTC. Translating gives CASSSDRVIDGYTF.

This clonotype was detected a few times. This chain links TRBV5-1 with TRBJ2-1; either TRBD1 or TRBD2 may supply D (5 bases each). The CDR3 runs to 12 residues. Germline V gene sequence: CDR1 SGHRS, CDR2 YFSETQ. The germline V and J ends were trimmed by 2 bases and 10 bases, with 10 bases remaining between them. The CDR3 coding sequence is TGCGCCAGCAGCTTCGAGGGGCGGGAGCAGTTCTTC. This encodes CASSFEGREQFF.